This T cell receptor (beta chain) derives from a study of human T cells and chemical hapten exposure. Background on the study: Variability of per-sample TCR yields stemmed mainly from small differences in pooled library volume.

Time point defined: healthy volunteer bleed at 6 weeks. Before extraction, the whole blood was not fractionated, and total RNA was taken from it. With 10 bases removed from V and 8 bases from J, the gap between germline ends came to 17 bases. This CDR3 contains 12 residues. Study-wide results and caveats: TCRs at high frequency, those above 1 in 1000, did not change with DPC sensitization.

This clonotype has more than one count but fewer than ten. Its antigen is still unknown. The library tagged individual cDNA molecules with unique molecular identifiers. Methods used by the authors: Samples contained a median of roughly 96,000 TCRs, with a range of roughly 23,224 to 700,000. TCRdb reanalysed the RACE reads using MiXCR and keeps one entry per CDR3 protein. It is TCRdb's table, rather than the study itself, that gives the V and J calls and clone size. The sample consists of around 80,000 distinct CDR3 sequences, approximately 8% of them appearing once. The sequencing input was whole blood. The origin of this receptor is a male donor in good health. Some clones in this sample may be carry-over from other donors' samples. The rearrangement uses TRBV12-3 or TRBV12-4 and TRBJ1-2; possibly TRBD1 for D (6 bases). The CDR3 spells CATQGGAWGYTF. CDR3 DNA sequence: TGTGCCACCCAAGGGGGGGCCTGGGGCTACACCTTC.